The source of this T cell receptor (beta chain) is a study of T cell changes during pregnancy in multiple sclerosis. The CDR3 consists of 16 residues. Germline trimming cut 3 bases from V and 0 bases from J; bases unmatched to any gene: 6. The germline V gene has CDR1 SGDLS and CDR2 YYNGEE. The assay was immunoSEQ multiplex PCR, and TCRdb's table has in-frame clones only and misses some. The sample contains 35,000 to 55,000 clones, 93% of which appear only once. The sample in question was CD8+ T cells from peripheral blood mononuclear cells, obtained after pregnancy. The receptor was isolated from a female donor with multiple sclerosis, enrolled in a pregnancy study. This chain uses TRBV9 with TRBJ2-4, with 7 bases that match TRBD1. In DNA form, the CDR3 reads TGTGCCAGCAGCGCGGGACAGTCACTAGCCAAAAACATTCAGTACTTC. Translated, it gives CASSAGQSLAKNIQYF.